The 24 T cell receptor beta chains in this list originate from one sample, sequenced in a study of spatial heterogeneity in lung cancer. TCRdb itself ran the 5' RACE reads through MiXCR, one entry per CDR3 protein. The sample shows about 120,000 distinct CDR3 sequences, about 12% of them seen only once. Noted time point: blood at routine non-recurrence follow-up after resection. The study sequenced unsorted whole RNA from tumor, nontumor lung or frozen PBMC. This sample comprised PBMCs, obtained at follow-up. The receptors shown here come from a male donor with early-stage non-small cell lung cancer.

CDR3 in amino acids: CATSDSRDRGRQETQYF. The CDR3 DNA reads as TGTGCCACCAGTGATTCCCGGGACAGGGGACGCCAAGAGACCCAGTACTTC. V usage is TRBV24-1 and J usage is TRBJ2-5, with 10 bases lining up with TRBD1. Germline V gives CDR1 KGHDR, CDR2 SFDVKD. The J segment lost 1 base and the V segment lost 2 bases, leaving 6 bases of the junction unmatched. The CDR3 length is 17 residues.

The rearrangement uses TRBV7-9 and TRBJ1-6; D is unresolved. This CDR3 spans 16 amino acids. The V gene lost 1 base and the J gene lost 7 bases, with 14 bases spanning the gap. Germline V lookup: CDR1 SEHNR, CDR2 FQNEAQ (reference sequence). This chain's CDR3 is CASSLGIAARNSPLHF. The CDR3 DNA is TGTGCCAGCAGCTTAGGAATTGCCGCACGGAATTCACCCCTCCACTTT.

This chain connects TRBV18 to TRBJ2-2; D might be TRBD1 (6 bases). CDR3 length: 15 residues. Trimming took 6 bases from V and 0 from J, leaving 11 bases between them. CDR1 is KGHSH, CDR2 LQKENI, per germline. The CDR3 loop is CASSPGQSNTGELFF. In nucleotides, the CDR3 is TGTGCCAGCTCGCCGGGACAATCGAACACCGGGGAGCTGTTTTTT.

The chain employs TRBV10-3 and TRBJ1-6; 12 nucleotides line up with TRBD1. The germline V gene has CDR1 ENHRY and CDR2 SYGVKD. The CDR3 is 16 residues long. V shed 7 bases and J 10 bases; nucleotides not matched to a gene: 11. The CDR3 nucleotides are TGTGCCATCAACTCCGGGACAGGGGGCTTTGGGTCACCCCTCCACTTT. Amino acids: CAINSGTGGFGSPLHF.

This clonotype was seen more than once but under ten times. This chain uses TRBV10-3 with TRBJ1-3; the match to TRBD1 covers 7 bases. Germline V CDR1 and CDR2: ENHRY, SYGVKD. This CDR3 is built from 11 residues. Trimming cost V 10 bases and J 7 bases; bases outside gene matches: 4. This chain's CDR3 is CATGQLNTIYF. The CDR3 DNA is TGTGCCACGGGACAGCTTAACACCATATATTTT.

This rearrangement joins TRBV6-2 or TRBV6-3 to TRBJ1-2; 9 bases fit TRBD1. The V gene end was trimmed by 5 bases and the J gene end by 4 bases; junction bases not matched to a gene: 8. Per germline, CDR1 MNHEY and CDR2 SVGEGT. CDR3 length: 15 amino acids. The CDR3 coding sequence is TGTGCCAGCAGTACACGAATGACAGGGGGCTATGGCTACACCTTC. This codes for CASSTRMTGGYGYTF.

There are a few counts of this clonotype. The chain is built from TRBV4-1 and TRBJ2-7; tentatively, D is TRBD1 or TRBD2 (6 bases each). The CDR3 extends over 15 amino acids. The germline V gene encodes CDR1 MGHRA and CDR2 YSYEKL. Trimming stripped 1 base from V and 2 bases from J, with 12 bases between. Here the CDR3 reads CASSQGGAGAYEQYF. CDR3 DNA sequence: TGCGCCAGCAGCCAAGGGGGGGCAGGGGCCTACGAGCAGTACTTC.

The V call is TRBV9, the J call TRBJ2-2; unclear D gene. The CDR3 covers 13 residues. Trimming took 4 bases from V and 6 from J, leaving 10 bases between them. CDR1 and CDR2 (germline): SGDLS, YYNGEE. CDR3 in amino acids: CASSPRLAGELFF. The CDR3 DNA reads as TGTGCCAGCAGCCCGCGCCTCGCCGGGGAGCTGTTTTTT.

The V call is TRBV9, the J call TRBJ2-1; 8 positions agree with TRBD1. The CDR3 covers 15 residues. From germline, CDR1 is SGDLS and CDR2 YYNGEE. V lost 0 bases, J lost 1 base, and 0 bases stayed unmatched. CDR3 region: CASSVGQGSYNEQFF. The CDR3 nucleotides are TGTGCCAGCAGCGTAGGACAGGGGTCCTACAATGAGCAGTTCTTC.

This clonotype was detected only a few times. This chain's CDR3 is CASSAGTALEAFF. For the CDR3, the DNA is TGCGCCAGCAGCGCCGGGACAGCTCTTGAAGCTTTCTTT. The chain employs TRBV5-1 and TRBJ1-1, with 7 bases matching TRBD1. J was trimmed by 7 bases and V by 4 bases; bases with no gene match: 7. Germline loops: CDR1 SGHRS, CDR2 YFSETQ. The CDR3 length is 13 residues.

The sample holds a few counts of this clonotype. The genes are TRBV20-1 and TRBJ2-1, with TRBD1 matching 9 bases. J gave up 0 bases and V 6 bases, and 6 bases lay outside the gene matches. Germline loops: CDR1 DFQATT, CDR2 SNEGSKA (reference sequence). The CDR3 totals 15 residues. The CDR3, as DNA: TGCAGTGCAAAACAGGGGGCTAGCTCCTACAATGAGCAGTTCTTC. It codes for CSAKQGASSYNEQFF.

This clonotype was counted between two and nine times. The chain uses TRBV12-3 or TRBV12-4 and TRBJ2-6; 9 bases are shared with TRBD2. This CDR3 has 20 residues. V was pared by 5 bases and J by 0 bases, with 14 bases of the junction left unmatched. As DNA, the CDR3 is TGTGCCAGCAGTCACAAGAATAGCGGGGGCCGCTACTCTGGGGCCAACGTCCTGACTTTC. Encoded protein: CASSHKNSGGRYSGANVLTF.

This clonotype was seen at least ten times. The chain is built from TRBV28 and TRBJ1-2, with D hard to call. CDR1 is MDHEN and CDR2 is SYDVKM in the germline V gene. The CDR3 sequence is 13 residues long. V lost 7 bases and J lost 4, with 13 bases in between. The chain's CDR3 is CASTSVRSYGYTF. CDR3 nucleotides: TGTGCCAGCACCTCGGTACGGAGCTATGGCTACACCTTC.

The chain recombines TRBV20-1 with TRBJ2-1, with 10 bases identical to TRBD1. The CDR3 covers 14 residues. CDR1 and CDR2 (germline): DFQATT, SNEGSKA (reference sequence). After removal of 1 base from V and 6 bases from J, the junction contained 3 bases not matched to a gene. CDR3 sequence reads: CSARGQGAGNEQFF. CDR3 in DNA: TGCAGTGCTAGAGGACAGGGGGCAGGCAATGAGCAGTTCTTC.

This clonotype was counted many times. The gene calls are TRBV20-1 and TRBJ2-1; TRBD1 is a possible D gene (5 bases). Trimming took 6 bases from V and 2 from J, leaving 17 bases between them. The CDR3 has 15 amino acids. The germline gives CDR1 DFQATT, CDR2 SNEGSKA (reference sequence). As DNA, the CDR3 is TGCAGTGCAATCGAATCTGGACACCCCTACAATGAGCAGTTCTTC. Protein product: CSAIESGHPYNEQFF.

This clonotype occurred a few times. This chain joins TRBV18 and TRBJ2-5; D call uncertain. The CDR3 contains 13 residues. Germline loops: CDR1 KGHSH, CDR2 LQKENI. The V gene lost 4 bases and the J gene lost 2 bases, with 8 bases spanning the gap. As DNA, the CDR3 is TGTGCCAGCTCACTAGAAAGACAAGAGACCCAGTACTTC. Its translation: CASSLERQETQYF.

Only a few counts were recorded for this clonotype. V usage is TRBV7-3 and J usage is TRBJ2-1; D is uncertain. The CDR3 runs 11 residues. Germline loops: CDR1 SGHTA, CDR2 FQGTGA. Trimming shortened V by 0 bases and J by 10 bases, and 4 bases separated the two germline ends. Written as DNA, the CDR3 is TGTGCCAGCAGCTTAACGGGGGAGCAGTTCTTC. Protein sequence: CASSLTGEQFF.

This clonotype is medium-sized (0.01 to 0.1%) within its sample. The chain carries TRBV29-1 and TRBJ1-3; 8 nucleotides agree with TRBD1. Germline V CDR1 and CDR2: SQVTM, ANQGSEA. Trimming removed 5 bases from V and 2 bases from J; junction bases left unmatched: 2. The CDR3 spans 13 residues. The CDR3 region is CSVLTGAGNTIYF. CDR3 nucleotides: TGCAGCGTTCTGACAGGGGCTGGAAACACCATATATTTT.

V is TRBV5-1 and J is TRBJ1-2; D is possibly TRBD1 (5 bases). This CDR3 contains 15 residues. V was clipped by 1 base and J by 8 bases, with 18 bases between them. Germline values: CDR1 SGHRS, CDR2 YFSETQ. The CDR3 sequence is CASSLRARDSAGYTF. CDR3 bases: TGCGCCAGCAGCTTGAGGGCCAGGGACTCGGCAGGCTACACCTTC.

The gene calls are TRBV4-1 and TRBJ2-3, with unresolved D. The CDR3 loop spans 16 amino acids. V gave up 3 bases and J gave up 1 base, with 14 bases separating them. Germline CDR1 reads MGHRA; CDR2 reads YSYEKL. CDR3 coding DNA: TGCGCCAGCAGCCAGGAAAATTTGGCTGGCACAGATACGCAGTATTTT. It translates to CASSQENLAGTDTQYF.

V and J are TRBV7-2 and TRBJ1-5; possibly TRBD1 for D (5 bases). Trimming removed 3 bases at V and 1 base at J, with 7 bases between. The CDR3 has 14 amino acids. Looked up from germline, CDR1 is SGHTA and CDR2 is FQGNSA. CDR3 loop: CASSLGRSNQPQHF. CDR3 nucleotide sequence: TGTGCCAGCAGCTTGGGACGGAGCAATCAGCCCCAGCATTTT.

The rearrangement joins TRBV9 to TRBJ2-7, with TRBD1 matching 10 bases. The J segment lost 1 base and the V segment lost 5 bases, leaving 15 bases of the junction unmatched. This CDR3 region has 18 residues. Germline values: CDR1 SGDLS, CDR2 YYNGEE. The CDR3 here is CASRACPPRDRGSYEQYF. CDR3 bases: TGTGCCAGCAGAGCTTGTCCCCCAAGGGACAGGGGTTCCTACGAGCAGTACTTC.

This clonotype was picked up many times. J is TRBJ1-3 and V is TRBV20-1, with D possibly matching TRBD1 (6 bases). Germline V lookup: CDR1 DFQATT, CDR2 SNEGSKA (reference sequence). The CDR3 spans 15 residues. With 1 base removed from V and 0 bases from J, the gap between germline ends came to 10 bases. CDR3 nucleotides: TGCAGTGCTAGAGCGGACAGCAACTCTGGAAACACCATATATTTT. Amino acid sequence: CSARADSNSGNTIYF.

The chain couples TRBV10-3 to TRBJ2-7; D gene ambiguous. There are 11 residues in the CDR3. Trimming pared 2 bases from V and 5 bases from J, leaving 4 bases between. Germline CDR1 is ENHRY and CDR2 is SYGVKD. The CDR3 DNA sequence: TGTGCCATCAGTGAGGCAAACGAGCAGTACTTC. Translating it yields CAISEANEQYF.